This TCR beta chain is from a study of beta chain features in type 1 diabetes. Expressed TCRB transcripts were sequenced after all isolated RNA was converted to cDNA. Sequencing was performed with immunoSEQ multiplex PCR; in TCRdb, only in-frame clones are kept and a portion is missing. Of hundreds of thousands of clones listed, about 63% are singletons. Regarding the study as a whole: TCRB CDR3 length was moderately but significantly reduced in all four CD4+ subsets of Type 1 diabetes patients.

The CDR3 sequence is 14 residues long. Trimming took off 3 bases at V and 2 bases at J, with 9 bases between the two ends. The V gene's germline CDR1 is KGHSH and CDR2 LQKENI. About this clone: The antigen is unknown.

Based on CD45RO/CCR7/CD25/CD127/CD95/CD27, CD4+ regulatory, stem cell-like memory, naive and central memory cells were sorted. V usage is TRBV18 and J usage is TRBJ2-3; D may be TRBD2 (6 bases). This TCR came from a man aged 30 to 39 in good health. The sample comprised naive CD4+ T cells from blood. The CDR3 DNA reads TGTGCCAGCTCACCGGGACTGAACACAGATACGCAGTATTTT. It translates to CASSPGLNTDTQYF.